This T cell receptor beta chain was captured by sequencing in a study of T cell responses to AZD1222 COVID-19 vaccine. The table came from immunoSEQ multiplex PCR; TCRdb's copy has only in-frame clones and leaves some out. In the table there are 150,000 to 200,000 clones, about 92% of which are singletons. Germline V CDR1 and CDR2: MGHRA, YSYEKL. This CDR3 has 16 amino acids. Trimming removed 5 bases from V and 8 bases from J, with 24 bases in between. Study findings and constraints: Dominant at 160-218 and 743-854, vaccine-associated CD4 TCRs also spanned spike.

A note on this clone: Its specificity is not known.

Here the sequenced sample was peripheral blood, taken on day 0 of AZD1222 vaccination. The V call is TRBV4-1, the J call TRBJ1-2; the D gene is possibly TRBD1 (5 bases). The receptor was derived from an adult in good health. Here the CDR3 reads CASSIRSAGTSAGYTF. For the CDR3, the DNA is TGCGCCAGCAGCATCCGAAGCGCCGGGACTTCTGCCGGCTACACCTTC.